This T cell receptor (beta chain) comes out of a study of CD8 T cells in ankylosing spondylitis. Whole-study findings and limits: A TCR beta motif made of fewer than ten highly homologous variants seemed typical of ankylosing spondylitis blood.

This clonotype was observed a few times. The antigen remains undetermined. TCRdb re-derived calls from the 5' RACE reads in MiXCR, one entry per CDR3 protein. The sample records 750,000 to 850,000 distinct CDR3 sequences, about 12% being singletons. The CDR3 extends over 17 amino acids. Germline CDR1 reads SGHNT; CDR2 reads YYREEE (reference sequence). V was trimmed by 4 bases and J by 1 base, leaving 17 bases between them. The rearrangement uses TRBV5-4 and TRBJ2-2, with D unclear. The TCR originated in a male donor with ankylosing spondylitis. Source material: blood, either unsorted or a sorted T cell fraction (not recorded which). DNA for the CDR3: TGTGCCAGCAGCCAGGCCCCCGACTGGAAGAACACCGGGGAGCTGTTTTTT. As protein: CASSQAPDWKNTGELFF. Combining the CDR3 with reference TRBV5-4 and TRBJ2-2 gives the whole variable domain ETGVTQSPTHLIKTRGQQVTLRCSSQSGHNTVSWYQQALGQGPQFIFQYYREEENGRGNFPPRFSGLQFPNYSSELNVNALELDDSALYLCASSQAPDWKNTGELFFGEGSRLTVL.